The clone carrying this TCR beta chain was observed at least ten times. The antigen is undetermined. The data originate from a study of T cell repertoires in cytomegalovirus infection. Study-wide background: Public signatures in TCR beta pointed to CMV infection and matching HLA type.

Study findings and constraints: The ex vivo response showed dominance by HLA-C-restricted CMV-specific TCR beta clonotypes. Adding up the frequency of public TCR beta families identified people who carried CMV plus the relevant HLA.

The CDR3 extends over 12 amino acids. Trimming pared 3 bases from V and 8 bases from J, leaving 10 bases between. Germline V gives CDR1 SGHVS, CDR2 FNYEAQ. TCRdb itself ran the reads through MiXCR, one entry per CDR3 protein. This table holds more than 200,000 distinct CDR3 sequences, approximately 9% found once. The sample consisted of PBMCs. The sequence derives from a human donor in good health (CMV status not recorded). Some clones in this sample may be carry-over from other donors' samples. This rearrangement joins TRBV7-6 to TRBJ1-1; D is uncertain. The CDR3 region has the DNA TGTGCCAGCAGCTTCCCGGGTGGGGAAGCTTTCTTT. It encodes CASSFPGGEAFF. Using reference TRBV7-6 and TRBJ1-1 for the parts outside the CDR3, the full variable domain is GAGVSQSPRYKVTKRGQDVALRCDPISGHVSLYWYRQALGQGPEFLTYFNYEAQQDKSGLPNDRFSAERPEGSISTLTIQRTEQRDSAMYRCASSFPGGEAFFGQGTRLTVV.